One T cell receptor beta chain is described in this entry. The data are from a study of blood T cell repertoires in COVID-19. At the level of the study: Acute-phase and convalescent COVID-19 samples originated in the United States, Italy and Spain. Sources were T cells, B-cell-depleted T cells, or PBMCs; the material itself was cDNA or gDNA.

Per the study methods: Counts of nucleated cells, estimated from reference gene primer amplification, were obtained. The method was immunoSEQ multiplex PCR; TCRdb's version includes in-frame clones alone and lacks a portion of them. V and J calls and clone size are those listed in that table; D and trimming were worked out from the DNA. Seen here are 150,000 to 200,000 clones, over 75% observed once, and the top ten hold roughly a tenth. The CDR3 consists of 16 residues. The germline CDR1 and CDR2 sequences are SGHTA and FQGNSA. V dropped 2 bases and J dropped 0; count of bases not matched to a gene: 6.

The TCR was taken from a human donor in a cohort sampled during active COVID-19. The sequenced sample was peripheral blood. The rearrangement joins TRBV7-2 to TRBJ2-7; TRBD2 matches at 8 bases. The CDR3 loop is CASSLYGGGSSYEQYF. The CDR3 coding sequence is TGTGCCAGCAGCTTATACGGCGGGGGGAGCTCCTACGAGCAGTACTTC.